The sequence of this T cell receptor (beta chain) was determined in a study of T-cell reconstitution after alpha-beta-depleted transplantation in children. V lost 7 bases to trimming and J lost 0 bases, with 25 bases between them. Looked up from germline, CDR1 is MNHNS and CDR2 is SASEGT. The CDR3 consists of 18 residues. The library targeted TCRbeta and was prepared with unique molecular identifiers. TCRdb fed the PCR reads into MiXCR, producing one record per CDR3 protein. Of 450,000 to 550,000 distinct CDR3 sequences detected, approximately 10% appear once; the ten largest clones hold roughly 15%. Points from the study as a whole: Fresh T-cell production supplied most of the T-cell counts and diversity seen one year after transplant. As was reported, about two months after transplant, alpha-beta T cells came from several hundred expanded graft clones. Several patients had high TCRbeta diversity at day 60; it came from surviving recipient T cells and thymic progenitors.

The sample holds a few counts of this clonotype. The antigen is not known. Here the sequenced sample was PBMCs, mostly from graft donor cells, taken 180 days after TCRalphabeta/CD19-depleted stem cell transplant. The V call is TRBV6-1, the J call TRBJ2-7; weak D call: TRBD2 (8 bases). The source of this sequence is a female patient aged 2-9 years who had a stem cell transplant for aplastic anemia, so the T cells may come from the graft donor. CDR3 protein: CASTGGGRPGHSSYEQYF. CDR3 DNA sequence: TGTGCCAGCACGGGAGGGGGCCGACCGGGACATAGCTCCTACGAGCAGTACTTC.